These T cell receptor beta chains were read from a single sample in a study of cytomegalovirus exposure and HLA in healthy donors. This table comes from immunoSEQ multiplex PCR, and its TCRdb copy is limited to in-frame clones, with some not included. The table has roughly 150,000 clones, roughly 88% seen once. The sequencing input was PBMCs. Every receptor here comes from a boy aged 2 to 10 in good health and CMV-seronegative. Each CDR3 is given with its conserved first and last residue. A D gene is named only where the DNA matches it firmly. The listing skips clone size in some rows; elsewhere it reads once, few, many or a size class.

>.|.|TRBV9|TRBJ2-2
CASSVQGASTGELFF
TGTGCCAGCAGCGTACAAGGGGCTAGCACCGGGGAGCTGTTTTTT
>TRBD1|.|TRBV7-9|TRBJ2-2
CASSPGTGDTGELFF
TGTGCCAGCAGCCCCGGGACAGGGGACACCGGGGAGCTGTTTTTT
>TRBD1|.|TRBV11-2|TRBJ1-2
CASSKDRGANYGYTF
TGTGCCAGCAGCAAAGACAGGGGCGCGAACTATGGCTACACCTTC
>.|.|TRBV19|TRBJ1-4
CASSKGVWEKLFF
TGTGCCAGTAGTAAGGGGGTTTGGGAAAAACTGTTTTTT
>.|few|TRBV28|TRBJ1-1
CASSLLGAGTEAFF
TGTGCCAGCAGTTTATTAGGGGCCGGAACTGAAGCTTTCTTT
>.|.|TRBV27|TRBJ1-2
CASSRKTHPGLDGYTF
TGTGCCAGCAGCCGAAAAACGCACCCAGGTCTGGATGGCTACACCTTC
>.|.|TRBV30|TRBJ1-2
CAWMHAIYGYTF
TGTGCCTGGATGCACGCTATCTATGGCTACACCTTC
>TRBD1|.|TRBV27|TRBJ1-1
CASSLYGDRVILEEAFF
TGTGCCAGCAGTTTATATGGGGACAGGGTCATTTTAGAGGAAGCTTTCTTT
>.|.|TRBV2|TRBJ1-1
CASSQLGGMSEAFF
TGTGCCAGCAGTCAATTAGGGGGAATGTCGGAAGCTTTCTTT
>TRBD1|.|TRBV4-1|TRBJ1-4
CASSQLLSPTRQGKKLFF
TGCGCCAGCAGCCAATTACTTAGCCCCACCCGACAGGGAAAAAAACTGTTTTTT
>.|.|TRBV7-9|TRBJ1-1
CASSPEGVNTEAFF
TGTGCCAGCAGCCCCGAGGGGGTTAACACTGAAGCTTTCTTT
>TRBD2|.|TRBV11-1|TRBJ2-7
CASSPRTSGSYEQYF
TGTGCCAGCAGTCCTAGGACTAGCGGCTCCTACGAGCAGTACTTC
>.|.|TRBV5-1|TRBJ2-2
CASSFGATLGELFF
TGCGCCAGCAGCTTCGGAGCTACACTCGGGGAGCTGTTTTTT
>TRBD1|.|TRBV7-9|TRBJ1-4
CASSLSGTGTNEKLFF
TGTGCCAGCAGCTTATCCGGGACAGGGACTAATGAAAAACTGTTTTTT
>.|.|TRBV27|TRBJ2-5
CASSSGEAQYF
TGTGCCAGCAGTTCCGGCGAGGCCCAGTACTTC
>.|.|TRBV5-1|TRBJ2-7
CASSRRDFYEQYF
TGCGCCAGCAGCCGTCGGGACTTCTACGAGCAGTACTTC
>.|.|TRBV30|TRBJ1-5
CAWSVRRGNSNQPQHF
TGTGCCTGGAGTGTGCGGCGGGGAAATAGCAATCAGCCCCAGCATTTT
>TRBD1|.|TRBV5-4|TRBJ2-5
CASSSRDSRETQYF
TGTGCCAGCAGCTCCCGGGACAGCCGAGAGACCCAGTACTTC
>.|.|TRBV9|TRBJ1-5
CASSLTTGMSNQPQHF
TGTGCCAGCAGCTTAACCACAGGGATGAGCAATCAGCCCCAGCATTTT
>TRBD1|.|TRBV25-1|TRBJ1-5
CASSGDSGYSNQPQHF
TGTGCCAGCAGTGGGGACAGTGGGTATAGCAATCAGCCCCAGCATTTT
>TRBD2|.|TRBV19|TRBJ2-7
CASSIDLPSGTYEQYF
TGTGCCAGTAGTATAGATCTACCTAGCGGAACCTACGAGCAGTACTTC
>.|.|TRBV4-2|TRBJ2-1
CASSLPSETSSRNNEQFF
TGTGCCAGCAGCCTCCCTAGCGAAACTTCCTCGAGGAACAATGAGCAGTTCTTC
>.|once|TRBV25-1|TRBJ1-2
CASSETGLNYGYTF
TGTGCCAGCAGTGAAACAGGTCTTAACTATGGCTACACCTTC